Listed below are T cell receptor beta chains from one sample, sequenced in a study of cytomegalovirus exposure and HLA in healthy donors. TCRdb's copy holds only in-frame clones and misses some; the assay was immunoSEQ multiplex PCR. The sample consists of about 130,000 clones, over 70% of them appearing once. Sample: PBMCs. The receptor source for this set is a middle-aged man in good health and CMV-seronegative. The CDR3 runs from the conserved cysteine through the conserved F or W. Each record gives: CDR3 length, clone size, V gene, D gene, J gene, CDR3 protein, CDR3 DNA. A D gene is named only where the DNA matches it firmly. A clone size is listed for some rows: how often the clone was seen (once, few, many), or a class if it is expanded.

length: 12
size: -
V: TRBV29-1
D: -
J: TRBJ1-1
CDR3: CSVDQGVTEAFF
DNA: TGCAGCGTTGATCAAGGGGTCACTGAAGCTTTCTTT

length: 14
size: once
V: TRBV18
D: TRBD1
J: TRBJ1-2
CDR3: CASSPPDRASGYTF
DNA: TGTGCCAGCTCACCTCCCGACAGGGCCTCTGGCTACACCTTC

length: 13
size: -
V: TRBV5-1
D: TRBD1
J: TRBJ1-2
CDR3: CASSYGTGGGYTF
DNA: TGCGCCAGCAGCTACGGGACAGGGGGTGGCTACACCTTC

length: 13
size: -
V: TRBV19
D: -
J: TRBJ2-7
CDR3: CASSWQGTYEQYF
DNA: TGTGCCAGTAGTTGGCAGGGGACCTACGAGCAGTACTTC

length: 18
size: -
V: TRBV2
D: TRBD2
J: TRBJ2-3
CDR3: CATGGYLGGDSYTDTQYF
DNA: TGTGCCACCGGGGGGTATCTCGGCGGAGACTCCTACACAGATACGCAGTATTTT

length: 15
size: -
V: TRBV21-1
D: -
J: TRBJ2-3
CDR3: CASSKVGGSTDTQYF
DNA: TGTGCCAGCAGCAAAGTGGGCGGGAGCACAGATACGCAGTATTTT

length: 15
size: once
V: TRBV30
D: TRBD1
J: TRBJ2-7
CDR3: CAWRSRDRGLYEQYF
DNA: TGTGCCTGGAGGTCCCGGGACAGGGGACTCTACGAGCAGTACTTC

length: 16
size: few
V: TRBV4-3
D: TRBD2
J: TRBJ2-7
CDR3: CASSQGSGDGAYEQYF
DNA: TGCGCCAGCAGCCAAGGGAGCGGGGACGGAGCCTACGAGCAGTACTTC

length: 12
size: -
V: TRBV6-1
D: -
J: TRBJ2-1
CDR3: CIAVSSYNEQFF
DNA: TGCATAGCGGTGAGCTCCTACAATGAGCAGTTCTTC

length: 12
size: -
V: TRBV6-5
D: TRBD2
J: TRBJ2-1
CDR3: CASSSPGGVQFF
DNA: TGTGCCAGCAGTAGCCCGGGGGGGGTGCAGTTCTTC

length: 14
size: -
V: TRBV10-3
D: TRBD1
J: TRBJ2-2
CDR3: CAITRGQGVGELFF
DNA: TGTGCCATCACCCGCGGACAGGGGGTTGGGGAGCTGTTTTTT

length: 15
size: -
V: TRBV7-3
D: TRBD2
J: TRBJ2-5
CDR3: CASSLLAGYQETQYF
DNA: TGTGCCAGCAGCTTATTAGCGGGGTACCAAGAGACCCAGTACTTC

length: 15
size: few
V: TRBV6-1
D: TRBD1
J: TRBJ1-5
CDR3: CASSEVQGSNQPQHF
DNA: TGTGCCAGCAGTGAAGTACAGGGGAGCAATCAGCCCCAGCATTTT

length: 16
size: -
V: TRBV6-6
D: TRBD2
J: TRBJ2-1
CDR3: CASSYSGSGGFNEQFF
DNA: TGTGCCAGCAGTTACTCGGGTAGCGGGGGGTTTAATGAGCAGTTCTTC

length: 13
size: few
V: TRBV7-2
D: -
J: TRBJ1-1
CDR3: CASSLTGNTEAFF
DNA: TGTGCCAGCAGCTTAACGGGTAACACTGAAGCTTTCTTT

length: 17
size: -
V: TRBV25-1
D: TRBD2
J: TRBJ2-6
CDR3: CASSDWTSSSGANVLTF
DNA: TGTGCCAGCAGTGACTGGACTAGCAGCTCTGGGGCCAACGTCCTGACTTTC

length: 14
size: -
V: TRBV7-3
D: TRBD1
J: TRBJ1-1
CDR3: CASSLNRGNTEAFF
DNA: TGTGCCAGCAGCTTGAACAGGGGAAACACTGAAGCTTTCTTT

length: 14
size: -
V: TRBV9
D: -
J: TRBJ2-7
CDR3: CASSVGDSFSEQYF
DNA: TGTGCCAGCAGCGTAGGTGACAGCTTTAGCGAGCAGTACTTC

length: 15
size: -
V: TRBV27
D: -
J: TRBJ2-1
CDR3: CASSSTTPPYNEQFF
DNA: TGTGCCAGCAGTTCTACTACGCCCCCCTACAATGAGCAGTTCTTC

length: 14
size: -
V: TRBV19
D: -
J: TRBJ1-5
CDR3: CASSWGGHGQPQHF
DNA: TGTGCCAGCAGCTGGGGGGGGCATGGGCAGCCCCAGCATTTT

length: 15
size: -
V: TRBV6-5
D: -
J: TRBJ2-4
CDR3: CASSYGERAKNIQYF
DNA: TGTGCCAGCAGTTACGGGGAGAGGGCCAAAAACATTCAGTACTTC

length: 15
size: -
V: TRBV7-2
D: TRBD2
J: TRBJ2-1
CDR3: CASSLSGSSYNEQFF
DNA: TGTGCCAGCAGCTTAAGCGGGAGCTCCTACAATGAGCAGTTCTTC

length: 14
size: -
V: TRBV18
D: -
J: TRBJ1-1
CDR3: CASSPPAPGAEAFF
DNA: TGTGCCAGCTCACCACCGGCCCCGGGGGCTGAAGCTTTCTTT

length: 14
size: -
V: TRBV6-1
D: TRBD1
J: TRBJ1-3
CDR3: CASRTGAAGNTIYF
DNA: TGTGCCAGCAGAACAGGGGCAGCTGGAAACACCATATATTTT

length: 15
size: -
V: TRBV2
D: TRBD1
J: TRBJ1-2
CDR3: CASSDQEAGGNGYTF
DNA: TGTGCCAGCAGTGACCAGGAGGCAGGGGGAAATGGCTACACCTTC

length: 12
size: -
V: TRBV7-9
D: -
J: TRBJ2-1
CDR3: CASSYLANEQFF
DNA: TGTGCCAGCAGTTACCTAGCCAATGAGCAGTTCTTC

length: 15
size: -
V: TRBV13
D: TRBD1
J: TRBJ2-5
CDR3: CASSAQGMYQETQYF
DNA: TGTGCCAGCAGCGCACAGGGGATGTACCAAGAGACCCAGTACTTC

length: 13
size: -
V: TRBV7-2
D: -
J: TRBJ2-2
CDR3: CASSFSEAGELFF
DNA: TGTGCCAGCAGTTTTAGCGAGGCCGGGGAGCTGTTTTTT

length: 14
size: -
V: TRBV5-4
D: TRBD1
J: TRBJ2-7
CDR3: CASSPGGYTYEQYF
DNA: TGTGCCAGCAGCCCAGGGGGCTATACCTACGAGCAGTACTTC

length: 16
size: -
V: TRBV5-6
D: -
J: TRBJ2-6
CDR3: CASSRNRASGANVLTF
DNA: TGTGCCAGCAGCCGGAACAGGGCCTCTGGGGCCAACGTCCTGACTTTC

length: 15
size: -
V: TRBV4-1
D: -
J: TRBJ2-7
CDR3: CASSHETGLSYEQYF
DNA: TGCGCCAGCAGCCACGAAACAGGGTTATCCTACGAGCAGTACTTC

length: 12
size: -
V: TRBV7-9
D: -
J: TRBJ1-6
CDR3: CASGRGDSPLHF
DNA: TGTGCCAGTGGCAGGGGAGATTCACCCCTCCACTTT

length: 14
size: -
V: TRBV30
D: TRBD2
J: TRBJ2-5
CDR3: CAWRNGGSRETQYF
DNA: TGTGCCTGGAGGAACGGGGGGTCCAGGGAGACCCAGTACTTC

length: 11
size: few
V: TRBV6-5
D: -
J: TRBJ1-4
CDR3: CASSTGEKLFF
DNA: TGTGCCAGCAGCACGGGTGAAAAACTGTTTTTT

length: 14
size: few
V: TRBV6-5
D: TRBD1
J: TRBJ1-4
CDR3: CATRRRQGNEKLFF
DNA: TGTGCCACCAGAAGACGACAGGGGAATGAAAAACTGTTTTTT

length: 15
size: once
V: TRBV19
D: TRBD1
J: TRBJ2-7
CDR3: CASSTSGTGVHEQYF
DNA: TGTGCCAGTAGTACCTCCGGGACAGGGGTCCACGAGCAGTACTTC

length: 12
size: -
V: TRBV29-1
D: TRBD1
J: TRBJ2-3
CDR3: CSVGGGPDTQYF
DNA: TGCAGCGTTGGAGGGGGCCCAGATACGCAGTATTTT

length: 16
size: -
V: TRBV13
D: -
J: TRBJ1-6
CDR3: CASSLGGSSYNSPLHF
DNA: TGTGCCAGCAGCTTAGGGGGGAGCTCCTATAATTCACCCCTCCACTTT

length: 11
size: -
V: TRBV11-3
D: TRBD2
J: TRBJ2-5
CDR3: CASSSGGSQYF
DNA: TGTGCCAGCAGCTCCGGCGGGAGCCAGTACTTC

length: 13
size: -
V: TRBV5-3
D: TRBD1
J: TRBJ2-5
CDR3: CARSSRNRGRNYF
DNA: TGTGCCAGAAGCTCACGTAACAGGGGGCGAAACTACTTC

length: 14
size: -
V: TRBV28
D: -
J: TRBJ2-5
CDR3: CAEKGDGEGETQYF
DNA: TGTGCTGAGAAGGGGGACGGGGAGGGAGAGACCCAGTACTTC

length: 14
size: -
V: TRBV7-9
D: -
J: TRBJ2-1
CDR3: CASSLSITPGEQFF
DNA: TGTGCCAGCAGCTTATCGATCACCCCCGGTGAGCAGTTCTTC